This T cell receptor beta chain derives from a study of cytomegalovirus exposure and HLA in healthy donors. About the research overall: An early release of data contained 70 million to 95 million unique TCRs, which came from HLA-typed donors.

As for this clone: As yet, its antigen is unknown.

The CDR3 extends over 15 amino acids. Per the germline V gene, CDR1 is SGHDN and CDR2 is FVKESK. Between the trimmed V and J ends, which lost 1 base and 10 bases, there was a span of 19 bases. The primer mix had 60 Vbeta and 13 Jbeta primers. In the authors' methods: About 9.9 million of the roughly 80 million unique TCR beta chains counted in a later analysis were shared. Here immunoSEQ multiplex PCR was the method, and the copy in TCRdb shows in-frame clones only, minus some. V, J and clone size reflect that table, while D and trimming were determined from the DNA. The sample has about 120,000 clones; around four fifths are singletons. Findings of the study overall: It has been reported that TCR beta sequences accurately predicted the HLA-A and HLA-B alleles of most subjects. Investigators reported fewer than 200 TCR beta chains as tied to cytomegalovirus.

The chain is built from TRBV14 and TRBJ2-5; D gene ambiguous. The sequenced material came from PBMCs. This TCR came from a man in his forties or fifties in good health and CMV-seronegative. This CDR3 reads CASSQVTHREEFQYF. CDR3 DNA sequence: TGTGCCAGCAGCCAAGTAACCCATCGAGAGGAGTTCCAGTACTTC.